These 5 T cell receptor beta chains came from one sample sequenced in a study of response to subunit inactivated influenza vaccine (dated by TCRdb to between 2017 and 2018). Libraries were prepared through RT-PCR. For sequencing, an Illumina HiSeq 2500 was employed. TCRdb trimmed the raw reads at Q25, called clones with MiXCR and kept productive beta chains. Rows are unified per CDR3 protein, each entry keeping the most common DNA and genes. Counted in this sample were hundreds of thousands of distinct CDR3 sequences; approximately 15% of them appeared once. The ten largest account for 7.5% to 9% of the sample. The sequencing used PBMCs from blood, collected 14 to 15 days before vaccination. The receptor set was obtained from a man over 45 who received an inactivated influenza vaccine. Donor details come from another sample of the same person, matched by shared clones.

The chain links TRBV29-1 to TRBJ2-1, with a possible D match to TRBD2 (7 bases). V was trimmed by 3 bases and J by 7 bases, leaving 13 bases between them. The CDR3 loop spans 13 amino acids. CDR1 and CDR2 (germline): SQVTM, ANQGSEA. Here the CDR3 DNA reads TGCAGCGTTGACGGGCGGGGGCGGAATGAGCAGTTCTTC. It encodes CSVDGRGRNEQFF.

The chain joins TRBV20-1 to TRBJ1-2; 9 bases line up with TRBD1. Per the germline V gene, CDR1 is DFQATT and CDR2 is SNEGSKA (reference sequence). Germline trimming cut 6 bases from V and 7 bases from J; bases unmatched to any gene: 9. The CDR3 is made up of 13 amino acids. The chain's CDR3 is CSAIPEDRGGYTF. For the CDR3, the DNA is TGCAGTGCCATACCTGAGGACAGGGGTGGCTACACCTTC.

This clonotype was counted between two and nine times. The rearrangement uses TRBV19 and TRBJ2-3; D not resolved. Trimming shortened V by 10 bases and J by 0 bases, and 8 bases separated the two germline ends. Germline lookup yields CDR1 LNHDA and CDR2 SQIVND (reference sequence). The CDR3 has 12 amino acids. The CDR3 DNA reads TGTGCCACCAGGATTAGCACAGATACGCAGTATTTT. It is translated as CATRISTDTQYF.

The sample holds one count of this clonotype. The gene calls are TRBV12-5 and TRBJ2-3, with D perhaps assigned TRBD1 or TRBD2 (5 bases each). CDR3 length: 13 amino acids. V was pared by 7 bases and J by 0 bases, with 8 bases between. CDR1 is LGHNT and CDR2 is FRNRAP in the germline V gene. CDR3 bases: TGTGCTAGTGCCCGGGACAGCACAGATACGCAGTATTTT. This encodes CASARDSTDTQYF.

This clonotype came up a few times. The chain combines TRBV6-2 or TRBV6-3 with TRBJ2-7; 12 nucleotides line up with TRBD2. The CDR3 spans 16 residues. Trimming at V came to 2 bases and at J to 3 bases, leaving 5 bases not matched to a gene. Germline CDR1 and CDR2: MNHEY and SVGEGT. CDR3 protein: CASSYLPGLAGYEQYF. CDR3 nucleotides: TGTGCCAGCAGTTACCTACCGGGACTAGCGGGCTACGAGCAGTACTTC.